This T cell receptor beta chain is drawn from a study of cytomegalovirus exposure and HLA in healthy donors. Overall study context: Earlier results showed some 120 million unique TCR beta sequences derived from roughly 190 million T cells. Study results and caveats: In all likelihood, a cluster of highly shared sequence variants was a sequencing artifact. Under in vitro conditions, a few CMV-associated chains were confirmed as specific for CMV antigens.

The primer mix had 60 Vbeta and 13 Jbeta primers. Sequencing was performed with immunoSEQ multiplex PCR; in TCRdb, only in-frame clones are kept and a portion is missing. The sample lists about 200,000 clones, over 65% occurring once. The V end lost 0 bases, the J end lost 8 bases, and 20 bases lay between the germline ends. The CDR3 covers 16 residues. CDR1 is SGHRS, CDR2 YFSETQ, per germline. A remark on this clone: The antigen is not known.

This sequence originates from a man in his forties in good health and CMV-seronegative. The sequenced sample consisted of PBMCs. The chain uses TRBV5-1 and TRBJ1-2; perhaps TRBD1 as D (6 bases). The chain's CDR3 is CASSLETFGGREGYTF. The CDR3 coding sequence is TGCGCCAGCAGCTTGGAAACTTTCGGGGGGCGCGAGGGCTACACCTTC.